The 31 T cell receptor beta chains below were found in one sample sequenced in a study of CD8+ T cells in alopecia areata. The authors extracted RNA and reverse transcribed it into cDNA as the sequencing template. Using immunoSEQ multiplex PCR, the repertoire was profiled, and TCRdb retains in-frame clones only, with some absent. The sample holds 100,000 to 150,000 clones; around 60% are singletons and the top ten take less than 5.5%. The input for sequencing was CD4+ T cells sorted from blood, taken at week 0. These receptors came from a human donor with alopecia areata.

This clone was seen a few times. The chain couples TRBV28 to TRBJ2-1; 7 bases map to TRBD2. Germline CDR1 reads MDHEN; CDR2 reads SYDVKM. This CDR3 has 16 amino acids. J was trimmed by 6 bases and V by 8 bases; bases with no gene match: 16. The DNA for the CDR3 is TGTGCCAGCGGGTTAGGGAGGGGACTGGACCTCAATGAGCAGTTCTTC. This sequence encodes CASGLGRGLDLNEQFF.

V usage is TRBV5-1 and J usage is TRBJ2-1; tentatively, D is TRBD1 or TRBD2 (6 bases each). The CDR3 totals 13 residues. The V and J ends lost 1 base and 6 bases respectively, with 8 bases between them. In germline, CDR1 is SGHRS, CDR2 YFSETQ. As DNA, the CDR3 is TGCGCCAGCAGCTTGCCGGGGGCCAATGAGCAGTTCTTC. It yields the protein CASSLPGANEQFF.

Here the CDR3 reads CATSSLSRGPYNEQFF. CDR3 nucleotide sequence: TGTGCCACCAGCAGCCTCAGCCGGGGACCCTACAATGAGCAGTTCTTC. V is TRBV15 and J is TRBJ2-1; either TRBD1 or TRBD2 may fit D (5 bases each). The V gene lost 3 bases and the J gene lost 2 bases, with 14 bases spanning the gap. The CDR3 is 16 amino acids. CDR1 is LNHNV, CDR2 YYDKDF, per germline (reference sequence).

This chain connects TRBV27 to TRBJ1-1, with TRBD1 matching over 7 bases. This CDR3 region has 16 residues. Per the germline V gene, CDR1 is MNHEY and CDR2 is SMNVEV (reference sequence). The V gene end was trimmed by 6 bases and the J gene end by 1 base; junction bases not matched to a gene: 11. The CDR3 coding sequence is TGTGCCAGCAGACCCTGGGTAGGGGGCTCGAACACTGAAGCTTTCTTT. Protein product: CASRPWVGGSNTEAFF.

V gene TRBV10-3 combines with J gene TRBJ1-1; D might be TRBD1 (5 bases). V was shortened by 0 bases and J by 1 base, with 12 bases between the two germline ends. The CDR3 consists of 16 residues. The germline V gene encodes CDR1 ENHRY and CDR2 SYGVKD. DNA for the CDR3: TGTGCCATCAGTGAGTCTAGGGGTCAGAGGAACACTGAAGCTTTCTTT. This gives the protein CAISESRGQRNTEAFF.

The chain has TRBV28 and TRBJ2-5; TRBD1 might be the D (5 bases). The germline V gene has CDR1 MDHEN and CDR2 SYDVKM. The V end lost 2 bases, the J end lost 3 bases, and 16 bases lay between the germline ends. The CDR3 totals 16 residues. The CDR3 region has the DNA TGTGCCAGCAGTTTAGGTTCTGGGGCGCTAGAAGAGACCCAGTACTTC. This gives the protein CASSLGSGALEETQYF. Filled out from reference TRBV28 and TRBJ2-5, the complete variable domain reads DVKVTQSSRYLVKRTGEKVFLECVQDMDHENMFWYRQDPGLGLRLIYFSYDVKMKEKGDIPEGYSVSREKKERFSLILESASTNQTSMYLCASSLGSGALEETQYFGPGTRLLVL.

Many counts were recorded for this clone. J is TRBJ2-3 and V is TRBV18; no clear D. CDR3 length equals 12 residues. Trimming pared 1 base from V and 9 bases from J, leaving 8 bases between. CDR1 is KGHSH and CDR2 is LQKENI in the germline V gene. Written as DNA, the CDR3 is TGTGCCAGCTCACCACGTGTAAGGACGCAGTATTTT. It specifies CASSPRVRTQYF.

The chain links TRBV28 to TRBJ1-2, with D perhaps TRBD1 (5 bases). The V end lost 6 bases, the J end lost 8 bases, and 16 bases lay between the germline ends. The V gene's germline CDR1 is MDHEN and CDR2 SYDVKM. The CDR3 runs 13 residues. The CDR3, as DNA: TGTGCCAGCAGACGCAGGGAGATAAACGGCTACACCTTC. Translating gives CASRRREINGYTF.

The gene calls are TRBV4-3 and TRBJ1-6; 7 bases align to TRBD1. Trimming took 1 base from V and 4 from J; bases not matched to a gene: 4. CDR1 LGHNA and CDR2 YSLEER come from the germline V gene. There are 16 residues in the CDR3. The CDR3 nucleotides are TGCGCCAGCAGCCAAGGGTCCAGGGGGTATAATTCACCCCTCCACTTT. It translates to CASSQGSRGYNSPLHF.

The chain combines TRBV5-1 with TRBJ2-3; D ambiguous. CDR1 is SGHRS and CDR2 is YFSETQ in the germline V gene. CDR3 size: 13 residues. Deletions cut 0 bases from V and 4 bases from J, with 6 bases between. For the CDR3, the DNA is TGCGCCAGCAGCTTGGGAGGTTCAGATACGCAGTATTTT. Its protein is CASSLGGSDTQYF.

V usage is TRBV4-1 and J usage is TRBJ1-1; no clear D gene. This CDR3 comprises 13 residues. Germline assignment: CDR1 MGHRA and CDR2 YSYEKL. V gave up 2 bases and J gave up 4 bases, with 8 bases separating them. The DNA for the CDR3 is TGCGCCAGCAGCCAAAGGGAAAGCACTGAAGCTTTCTTT. Encoded protein: CASSQRESTEAFF.

Remarks on this clone: Its ends do not fully match the called genes, so a read error is possible. The gene calls are TRBV19 and TRBJ2-1; D gene ambiguous. Germline values: CDR1 LNHDA, CDR2 SQIVND (reference sequence). The CDR3 length is 11 residues. In DNA, the CDR3 is TGTGCCAGTAGCATAGGCAGGGAGCAGTTCTTC. This translates into CASSIGREQFF.

This rearrangement joins TRBV30 to TRBJ2-7; D gene unclear. CDR3 size: 12 residues. Between the trimmed V and J ends, which lost 2 bases and 5 bases, there was a span of 10 bases. The germline V gene has CDR1 GTSNPN and CDR2 SVGIG (reference sequence). CDR3 in amino acids: CAWSSGFDEQYF. The CDR3 coding sequence is TGTGCCTGGAGTTCCGGCTTCGACGAGCAGTACTTC.

V gene TRBV25-1 combines with J gene TRBJ2-3; TRBD2 agrees at 7 bases. With V trimmed by 5 bases and J by 1 base, 9 bases remained unmatched. This CDR3 has 16 residues. Germline V gene sequence: CDR1 MGHDK, CDR2 SYGVNS. In DNA, the CDR3 is TGTGCCAGCAGTTCGGTAGGCGGGAGAGGCACAGATACGCAGTATTTT. Translation: CASSSVGGRGTDTQYF.

This clone was counted a few times. This sequence joins TRBV29-1 and TRBJ1-1; D might be TRBD1 (6 bases). Trimming cost V 4 bases and J 2 bases, with 20 bases left between them. The CDR3 runs 16 residues. The germline gives CDR1 SQVTM, CDR2 ANQGSEA. The CDR3 DNA sequence: TGCAGCGTTGGTCGGGGGGCGACTTTCGGAAACACTGAAGCTTTCTTT. Residues: CSVGRGATFGNTEAFF.

This chain joins TRBV30 and TRBJ2-1, with 8 bases fitting TRBD2. Losses at the gene ends were 5 bases for V and 15 bases for J; bases not matched to a gene: 21. Germline-derived CDR1 and CDR2 are GTSNPN and SVGIG (reference sequence). This CDR3 is 15 amino acids long. This chain's CDR3 is CAWAVGLAGANPSFF. The CDR3 bases are TGTGCCTGGGCCGTTGGCCTAGCGGGCGCAAACCCTTCGTTCTTC.

The gene calls are TRBV15 and TRBJ1-2; 11 bases are a match to TRBD1. CDR1 LNHNV and CDR2 YYDKDF come from the germline V gene (reference sequence). J gave up 4 bases and V 5 bases, and 3 bases lay outside the gene matches. The CDR3 has 14 residues. The CDR3 sequence is CATSPGQGVYGYTF. DNA of the CDR3: TGTGCCACCAGCCCGGGACAGGGGGTCTATGGCTACACCTTC.

V gene TRBV9 combines with J gene TRBJ2-7; 7 bases align to TRBD1. This CDR3 has 13 residues. The junction had 6 bases not matched to a gene; V was cut back by 4 bases and J by 5 bases. Germline assignment: CDR1 SGDLS and CDR2 YYNGEE. This chain's CDR3 is CASSSPDRDEQYF. The CDR3, as DNA: TGTGCCAGCAGCTCCCCCGACAGGGACGAGCAGTACTTC.

Turning to this clone: Other DNA sequences in the sample encode the same CDR3. This chain joins TRBV7-2 and TRBJ2-7; no clear D. Germline V gene sequence: CDR1 SGHTA, CDR2 FQGNSA. The CDR3 is 13 residues long. The V and J ends lost 0 bases and 0 bases respectively, with 3 bases between them. In nucleotides, the CDR3 is TGTGCCAGCAGCTTAGCCGGCTCCTACGAGCAGTACTTC. Its translation: CASSLAGSYEQYF.

This clone was detected only a few times. The chain couples TRBV5-4 to TRBJ2-3, with 8 bases aligning to TRBD1. Germline CDR1 and CDR2: SGHNT and YYREEE (reference sequence). The length of the CDR3 is 15 residues. Trimming took 4 bases from V and 4 from J; bases not matched to a gene: 8. The CDR3 reads CASSPGQGGADTQYF. CDR3 nucleotides: TGTGCCAGCAGCCCCGGACAGGGAGGCGCAGATACGCAGTATTTT.

This sequence joins TRBV9 and TRBJ2-7, with D maybe TRBD2 (5 bases). Germline values: CDR1 SGDLS, CDR2 YYNGEE. V dropped 5 bases and J dropped 3 bases, with 30 bases sitting between them. The CDR3 is 19 residues long. The CDR3: CASRINPCEDSCRDYEQYF. CDR3 bases: TGTGCCAGCAGGATAAACCCTTGTGAGGACTCTTGCCGAGACTACGAGCAGTACTTC.

V usage is TRBV5-1 and J usage is TRBJ2-7, with 10 bases aligning to TRBD1. The V and J ends lost 4 bases and 1 base, in that order; junction bases with no gene match: 14. This CDR3 region has 18 residues. Germline assignment: CDR1 SGHRS and CDR2 YFSETQ. The CDR3 loop reads CASSLLTGGPKTSYEQYF. CDR3 sequence (DNA): TGCGCCAGCAGCCTATTGACAGGGGGCCCGAAGACTTCCTACGAGCAGTACTTC.

This chain links TRBV5-1 with TRBJ1-5; perhaps TRBD1 as D (6 bases). Germline V gene data show CDR1 as SGHRS and CDR2 as YFSETQ. CDR3 length: 15 residues. Trimming shortened V by 2 bases and J by 4 bases, and 13 bases separated the two germline ends. The DNA for the CDR3 is TGCGCCAGCAGCTTACAGGGTACAGGGAATCAGCCCCAGCATTTT. Its translation: CASSLQGTGNQPQHF.

The rearrangement uses TRBV7-2 and TRBJ2-7, with TRBD2 matching over 8 bases. V dropped 3 bases and J dropped 6; count of bases not matched to a gene: 7. Germline V lookup: CDR1 SGHTA, CDR2 FQGNSA. The CDR3 spans 14 residues. The CDR3 reads CASSFGAGVSEQYF. The CDR3 nucleotides are TGTGCCAGCAGCTTCGGAGCGGGGGTGAGCGAGCAGTACTTC.

The chain is built from TRBV6-5 and TRBJ2-1; D is ambiguous. Germline V lookup: CDR1 MNHEY, CDR2 SVGAGI. V lost 5 bases, J lost 4 bases, and 9 bases lay in between. This CDR3 has 13 amino acids. CDR3 coding DNA: TGTGCCAGCAGTGGAACCGATTACAATGAGCAGTTCTTC. Translation: CASSGTDYNEQFF.

The gene calls are TRBV29-1 and TRBJ2-3; 10 bases map to TRBD2. Germline trimming cut 6 bases from V and 0 bases from J; bases unmatched to any gene: 9. The CDR3 is 16 residues long. Germline V lookup: CDR1 SQVTM, CDR2 ANQGSEA. CDR3 sequence (DNA): TGCAGCGTCGCCCCCCCTAGCGGGGGAAGCACAGATACGCAGTATTTT. Protein product: CSVAPPSGGSTDTQYF.

V and J are TRBV6-6 and TRBJ2-2; 7 nucleotides line up with TRBD1. Germline V CDR1 and CDR2: MNHNY, SVGAGI (reference sequence). The CDR3 contains 15 residues. Unmatched junction bases numbered 10, after V lost 6 bases and J lost 6 bases. The CDR3 here is CASRDAGGISGELFF. The CDR3 region has the DNA TGTGCCAGCAGGGATGCAGGGGGTATTTCCGGGGAGCTGTTTTTT.

The chain has TRBV19 and TRBJ2-1, with 12 bases aligning to TRBD1. Germline-derived CDR1 and CDR2 are LNHDA and SQIVND (reference sequence). CDR3 size: 14 residues. J gave up 7 bases and V 7 bases, and 5 bases lay outside the gene matches. CDR3 nucleotides: TGTGCCAGTACCGGGACAGGGGGCGAGAATGAGCAGTTCTTC. This gives the protein CASTGTGGENEQFF.

J is TRBJ1-3 and V is TRBV5-1; D is undetermined. Trimming cost V 0 bases and J 0 bases, with 13 bases left between them. The CDR3 covers 17 residues. From germline, CDR1 is SGHRS and CDR2 YFSETQ. The CDR3 DNA reads TGCGCCAGCAGCTTGGCCCCCGGGTTTAGCTCTGGAAACACCATATATTTT. This encodes CASSLAPGFSSGNTIYF.

This clone has just one count. This sequence joins TRBV5-8 and TRBJ1-1; 9 bases are shared with TRBD1. Germline assignment: CDR1 SGHTS and CDR2 YDEGEE. This CDR3 spans 15 amino acids. J gave up 5 bases and V 2 bases, and 7 bases lay outside the gene matches. The CDR3 nucleotides are TGTGCCAGCAGCTTCGTTCGGACAGGGGTTACTGAAGCTTTCTTT. This gives the protein CASSFVRTGVTEAFF. The full variable domain, its missing parts supplied by reference TRBV5-8 and TRBJ1-1, is EAGVTQSPTHLIKTRGQQATLRCSPISGHTSVYWYQQALGLGLQFLLWYDEGEERNRGNFPPRFSGRQFPNYSSELNVNALELEDSALYLCASSFVRTGVTEAFFGQGTRLTVV.

Only a few counts were recorded for this clone. This sequence joins TRBV29-1 and TRBJ1-4, with a weak D call TRBD1 (6 bases). V dropped 3 bases and J dropped 10 bases, with 15 bases sitting between them. The length of the CDR3 is 13 residues. CDR1 and CDR2 (germline): SQVTM, ANQGSEA. DNA of the CDR3: TGCAGCGTTGAGGACAGCTCCGGGGGAAAACTGTTTTTT. Translated, it gives CSVEDSSGGKLFF.